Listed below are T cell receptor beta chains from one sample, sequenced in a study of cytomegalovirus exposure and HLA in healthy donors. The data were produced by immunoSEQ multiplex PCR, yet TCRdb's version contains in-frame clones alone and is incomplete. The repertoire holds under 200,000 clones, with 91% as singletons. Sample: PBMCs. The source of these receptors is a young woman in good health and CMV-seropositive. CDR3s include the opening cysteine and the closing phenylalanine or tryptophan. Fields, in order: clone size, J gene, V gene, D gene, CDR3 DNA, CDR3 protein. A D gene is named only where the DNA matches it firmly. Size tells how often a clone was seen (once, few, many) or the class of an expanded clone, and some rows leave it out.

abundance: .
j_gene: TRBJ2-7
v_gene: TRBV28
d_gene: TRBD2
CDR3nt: TGTGCCAGCAGGGAAATGTCGGGAGGGCACTACGAGCAGTACTTC
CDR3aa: CASREMSGGHYEQYF

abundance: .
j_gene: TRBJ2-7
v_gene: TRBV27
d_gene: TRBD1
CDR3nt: TGTGCCAGCAGTTTGACAGGGAGCATCTACGAGCAGTACTTC
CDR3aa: CASSLTGSIYEQYF

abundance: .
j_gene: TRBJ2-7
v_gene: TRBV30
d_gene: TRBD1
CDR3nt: TGTGCCTGGAGTATCGGGACAGGGGGCTACGAGCAGTACTTC
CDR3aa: CAWSIGTGGYEQYF

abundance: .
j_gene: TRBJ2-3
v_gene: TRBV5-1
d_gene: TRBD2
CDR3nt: TGCGCCAGCAGCTTGGGTTCTCTAGCGGGAGGGCCAGATACGCAGTATTTT
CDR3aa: CASSLGSLAGGPDTQYF

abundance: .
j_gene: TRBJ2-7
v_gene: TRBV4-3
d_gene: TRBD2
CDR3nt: TGCGCCAGCAGCCAAGCCGCACTAGCGGCACCCTACGAGCAGTACTTC
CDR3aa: CASSQAALAAPYEQYF

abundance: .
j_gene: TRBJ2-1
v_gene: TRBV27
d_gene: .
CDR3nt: TGTGCCAGCAGTTTATTAGGCGGGATTAGGAATGAGCAGTTCTTC
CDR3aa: CASSLLGGIRNEQFF

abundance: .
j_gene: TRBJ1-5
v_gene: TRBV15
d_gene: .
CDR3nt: TGTGCCACCAGCAGAGACAGGGTTTCGGATCAGCCCCAGCATTTT
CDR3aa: CATSRDRVSDQPQHF

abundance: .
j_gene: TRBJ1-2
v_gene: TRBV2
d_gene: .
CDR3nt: TGTGCCAGCAGTGAATGGGCTGGCTACACCTTC
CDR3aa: CASSEWAGYTF

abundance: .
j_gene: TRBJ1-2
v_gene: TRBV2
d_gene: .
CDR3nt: TGTGCCGGGCTCTGGACGCGACAGTCCATCTATGGCTACACCTTC
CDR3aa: CAGLWTRQSIYGYTF

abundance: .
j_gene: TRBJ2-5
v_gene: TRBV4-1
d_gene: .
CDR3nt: TGCGCCAGCAGTATACAGGCCCTACAAGAGACCCAGTACTTC
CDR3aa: CASSIQALQETQYF

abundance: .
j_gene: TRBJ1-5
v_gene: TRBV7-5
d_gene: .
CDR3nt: TGTGTCAGAAGCTTAGGACGGGTCAATCAGCCCCAGCATTTT
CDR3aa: CVRSLGRVNQPQHF

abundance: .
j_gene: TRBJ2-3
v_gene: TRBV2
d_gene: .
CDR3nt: TGTGCCAGCAGTGGCAGCCTAGCGACAGTCTTTACAGATACGCAGTATTTT
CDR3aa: CASSGSLATVFTDTQYF

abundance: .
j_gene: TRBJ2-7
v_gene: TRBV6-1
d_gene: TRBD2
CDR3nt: TGTGCCAGCGGGGGGGGGTTCTCCTACGAGCAGTACTTC
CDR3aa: CASGGGFSYEQYF

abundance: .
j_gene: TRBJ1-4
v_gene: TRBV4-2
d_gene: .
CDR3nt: TGTGCCAGCAGCCAAGGGGTAGCCAGAACTAATGAAAAACTGTTTTTT
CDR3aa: CASSQGVARTNEKLFF

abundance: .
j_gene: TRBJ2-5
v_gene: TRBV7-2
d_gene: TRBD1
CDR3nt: TGTGCCAGCGCCCCGAGGACAGGTTGGGAGACCCAGTACTTC
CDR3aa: CASAPRTGWETQYF

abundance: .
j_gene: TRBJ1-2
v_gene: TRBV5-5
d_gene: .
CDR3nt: TGTGCCAGCAGCTTGTACGGGGATGGCTACACCTTC
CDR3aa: CASSLYGDGYTF

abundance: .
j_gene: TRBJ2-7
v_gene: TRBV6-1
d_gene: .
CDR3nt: TGTGCCAGCAGTGGGAGCTCCTACGAGCAGTACTTC
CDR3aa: CASSGSSYEQYF

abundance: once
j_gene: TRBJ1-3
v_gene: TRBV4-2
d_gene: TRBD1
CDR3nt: TGTGCCAGCAGCCATGACAGGGGAGCTGGAAACACCATATATTTT
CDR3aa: CASSHDRGAGNTIYF

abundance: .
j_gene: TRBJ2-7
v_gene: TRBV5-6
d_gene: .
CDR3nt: TGTGCCAGCAGCTTGGGCGGCTTTTCCTCCTACGAGCAGTACTTC
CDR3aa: CASSLGGFSSYEQYF

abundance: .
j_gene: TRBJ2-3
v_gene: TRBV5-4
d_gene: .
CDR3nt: TGTGCCAGCAGCCGAGTTACAGGACACCTCACAGATACGCAGTATTTT
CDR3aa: CASSRVTGHLTDTQYF

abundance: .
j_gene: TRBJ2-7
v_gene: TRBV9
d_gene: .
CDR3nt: TGTGCCAGCAGCGTAACACCGGGAAGTTGGAACGAGCAGTACTTC
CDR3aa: CASSVTPGSWNEQYF

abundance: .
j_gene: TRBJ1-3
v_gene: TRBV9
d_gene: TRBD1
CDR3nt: TGTGCCAGCAGCAAAACACAGGGGGCGCCTGGAAACACCATATATTTT
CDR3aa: CASSKTQGAPGNTIYF

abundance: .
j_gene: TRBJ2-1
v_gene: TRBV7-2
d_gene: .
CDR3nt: TGTGCCAGCAGCTTAAATGGCCAGGGCAATGAGCAGTTCTTC
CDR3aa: CASSLNGQGNEQFF

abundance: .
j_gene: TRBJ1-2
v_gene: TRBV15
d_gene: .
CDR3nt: TGTGCCACCAGCAGAGATGGAAGGACAAATGATGGCTACACCTTC
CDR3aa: CATSRDGRTNDGYTF

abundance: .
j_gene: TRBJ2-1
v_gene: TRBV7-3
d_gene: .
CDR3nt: TGTGCCAGCAGCTTAGGACAGCGAGAGCAGTTCTTC
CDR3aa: CASSLGQREQFF

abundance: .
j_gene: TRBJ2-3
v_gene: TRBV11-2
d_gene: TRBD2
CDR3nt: TGTGCCAGCAGCTTTTTGACTAGCGGGGGGCTTAGCACAGATACGCAGTATTTT
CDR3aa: CASSFLTSGGLSTDTQYF

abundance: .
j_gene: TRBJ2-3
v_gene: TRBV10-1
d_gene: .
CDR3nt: TGCGCCAGCAGTGATCAGGGGCGCACAGATACGCAGTATTTT
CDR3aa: CASSDQGRTDTQYF

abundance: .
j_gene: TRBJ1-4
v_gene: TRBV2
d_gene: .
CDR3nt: TGTGCCAGCAGCCCAACGAGTGGAACTAATGAAAAACTGTTTTTT
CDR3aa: CASSPTSGTNEKLFF

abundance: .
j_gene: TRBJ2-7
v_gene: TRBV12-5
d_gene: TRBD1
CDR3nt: TGTGCTAGTGGTTTGGTACAAGCACAGGGGGAGCAGTACTTC
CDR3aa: CASGLVQAQGEQYF

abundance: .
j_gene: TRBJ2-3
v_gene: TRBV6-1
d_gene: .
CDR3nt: TGTGCCAGCAGTCCGACAGTGGCGCAGTATTTT
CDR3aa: CASSPTVAQYF

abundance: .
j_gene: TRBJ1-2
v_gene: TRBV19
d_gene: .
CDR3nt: TGTGCCAGTAGGGGCGAGAGCAGGGGTTATGGCTACACCTTC
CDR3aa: CASRGESRGYGYTF

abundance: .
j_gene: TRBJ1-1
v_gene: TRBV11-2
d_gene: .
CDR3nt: TGTGCCAGCAGCCCCCGCCCCCGGGGGTCGGGGACTGAAGCTTTCTTT
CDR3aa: CASSPRPRGSGTEAFF

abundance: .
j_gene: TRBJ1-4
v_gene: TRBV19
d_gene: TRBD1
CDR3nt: TGTGCCAGTAGTACCGGACAGGCAACTAATGAAAAACTGTTTTTT
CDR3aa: CASSTGQATNEKLFF

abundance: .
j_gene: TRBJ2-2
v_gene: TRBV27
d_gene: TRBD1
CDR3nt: TGTGCCGCCCGGGACAGGCTGACCGGGGAGCTGTTTTTT
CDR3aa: CAARDRLTGELFF

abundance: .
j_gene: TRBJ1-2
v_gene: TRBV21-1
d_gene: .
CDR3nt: TGTGCCAGCAGCAAAGGTCCAGGGGCTGCCTATGGCTACACCTTC
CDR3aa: CASSKGPGAAYGYTF

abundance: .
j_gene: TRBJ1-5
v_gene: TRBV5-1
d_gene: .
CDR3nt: TGCGCCAGCAGCGCCGACGGAGATAGCAATCAGCCCCAGCATTTT
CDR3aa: CASSADGDSNQPQHF

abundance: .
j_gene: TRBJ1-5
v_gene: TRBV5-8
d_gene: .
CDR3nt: TGTGCCAGCACCGAAGCAGGATATAGCAATCAGCCCCAGCATTTT
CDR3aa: CASTEAGYSNQPQHF

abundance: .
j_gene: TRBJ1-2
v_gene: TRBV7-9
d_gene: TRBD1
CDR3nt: TGTGCCAGCAGCTTCGACAGGGCAGACTATGGCTACACCTTC
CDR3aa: CASSFDRADYGYTF

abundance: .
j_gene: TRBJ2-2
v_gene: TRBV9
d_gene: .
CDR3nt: TGTGCCAGCAGGACCGGGGGTCAATATAACACCGGGGAGCTGTTTTTT
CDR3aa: CASRTGGQYNTGELFF

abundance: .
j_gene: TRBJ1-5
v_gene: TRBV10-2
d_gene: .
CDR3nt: TGCGCCAGCAGTAGCGGGACCCCTCAGCCCCAGCATTTT
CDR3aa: CASSSGTPQPQHF

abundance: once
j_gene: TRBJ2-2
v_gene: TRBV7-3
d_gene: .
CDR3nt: TGTGCCAGTCGGGGGGCCACCGGGGAGCTGTTTTTT
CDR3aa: CASRGATGELFF

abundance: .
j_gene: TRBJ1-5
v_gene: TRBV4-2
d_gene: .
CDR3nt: TGTGCCAGCAGCCAAGATATCACGGGAAATCAGCCCCAGCATTTT
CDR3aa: CASSQDITGNQPQHF

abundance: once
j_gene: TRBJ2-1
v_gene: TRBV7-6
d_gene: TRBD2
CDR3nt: TGTGCCAGCAGCCGATTAGCGGGAGGGCCTGGTGATGAGCAGTTCTTC
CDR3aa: CASSRLAGGPGDEQFF

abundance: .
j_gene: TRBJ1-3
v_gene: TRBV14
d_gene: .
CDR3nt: TGTGCCAGCAGCTTTAAATGGGGCGGCGCTGGAAACACCATATATTTT
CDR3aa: CASSFKWGGAGNTIYF

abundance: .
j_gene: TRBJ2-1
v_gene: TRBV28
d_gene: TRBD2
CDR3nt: TGTGCCAGCAGTCCACCAACTAGCGGGAGGGGGAATGAGCAGTTCTTC
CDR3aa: CASSPPTSGRGNEQFF

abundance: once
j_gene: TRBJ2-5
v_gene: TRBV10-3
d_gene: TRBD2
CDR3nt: TGTGCCTCAGCGGGGCGGTCCGAGGAGACCCAGTACTTC
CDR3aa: CASAGRSEETQYF

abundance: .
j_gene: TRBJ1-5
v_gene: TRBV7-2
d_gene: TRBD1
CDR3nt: TGTGCCAGCAGCGGACGGACAGGGGGCGGTCAGCCCCAGCATTTT
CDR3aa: CASSGRTGGGQPQHF

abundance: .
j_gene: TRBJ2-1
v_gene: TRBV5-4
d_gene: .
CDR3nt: TGTGCCAGCAGCCTGGCTGGCGGACAAAAAAGGGGGTTCTTC
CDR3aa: CASSLAGGQKRGFF

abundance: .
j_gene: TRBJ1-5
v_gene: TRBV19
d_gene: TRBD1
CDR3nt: TGTGCCAGTAGTACGGGACAGACGTGGCAGCCCCAGCATTTT
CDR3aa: CASSTGQTWQPQHF

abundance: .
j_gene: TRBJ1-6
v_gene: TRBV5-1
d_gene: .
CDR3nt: TGCGCCAGCAGAACAGGCGAGTTTCCTAATTCACCCCTCCACTTT
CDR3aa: CASRTGEFPNSPLHF

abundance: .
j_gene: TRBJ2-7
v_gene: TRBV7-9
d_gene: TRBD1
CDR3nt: TGTGCCAGTACCCCCGGGACAGCCTACGAGCAGTACTTC
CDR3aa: CASTPGTAYEQYF

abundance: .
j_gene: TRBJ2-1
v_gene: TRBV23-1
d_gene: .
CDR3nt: TGCGCCAGCAGTCAGGAGAGCGGGCAGTTCTTC
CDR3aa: CASSQESGQFF

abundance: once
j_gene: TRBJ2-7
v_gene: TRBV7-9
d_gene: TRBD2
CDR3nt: TGTGCCAGCAGCTTAGTGGAGCGGGGGATGTACGAGCAGTACTTC
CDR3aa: CASSLVERGMYEQYF

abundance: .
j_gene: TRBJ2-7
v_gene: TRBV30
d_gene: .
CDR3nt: TGTGCCTGGAGTTCTTTCCGGGTCAGAGACTACGAGCAGTACTTC
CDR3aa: CAWSSFRVRDYEQYF

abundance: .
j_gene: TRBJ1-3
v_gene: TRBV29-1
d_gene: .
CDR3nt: TGCAGCGTGTCTATTACGCCCTCTGGAAACACCATATATTTT
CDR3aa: CSVSITPSGNTIYF

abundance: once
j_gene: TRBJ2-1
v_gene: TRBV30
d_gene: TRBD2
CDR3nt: TGTGCCTGGAGGACTAGCGGGATTTACAATGAGCAGTTCTTC
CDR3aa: CAWRTSGIYNEQFF

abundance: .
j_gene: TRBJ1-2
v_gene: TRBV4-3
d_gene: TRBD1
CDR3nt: TGCGCCAGCAGCCAAGAATGGGACAGGGGAGCCGGGGGCTACACCTTC
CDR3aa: CASSQEWDRGAGGYTF

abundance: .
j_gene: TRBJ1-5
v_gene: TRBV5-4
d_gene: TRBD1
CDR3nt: TGTGCCAGCAGCAAAGGACAGGGTGATCAGCCCCAGCATTTT
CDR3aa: CASSKGQGDQPQHF

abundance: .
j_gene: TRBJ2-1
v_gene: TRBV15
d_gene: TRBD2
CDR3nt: TGTGCCACCAGCAGTGCGACTAGCGGGGCCTACAATGAGCAGTTCTTC
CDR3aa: CATSSATSGAYNEQFF

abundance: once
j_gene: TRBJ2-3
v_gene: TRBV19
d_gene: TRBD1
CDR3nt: TGTGCCAGTAGTATGGACAGGAGGCCAGATACGCAGTATTTT
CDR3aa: CASSMDRRPDTQYF